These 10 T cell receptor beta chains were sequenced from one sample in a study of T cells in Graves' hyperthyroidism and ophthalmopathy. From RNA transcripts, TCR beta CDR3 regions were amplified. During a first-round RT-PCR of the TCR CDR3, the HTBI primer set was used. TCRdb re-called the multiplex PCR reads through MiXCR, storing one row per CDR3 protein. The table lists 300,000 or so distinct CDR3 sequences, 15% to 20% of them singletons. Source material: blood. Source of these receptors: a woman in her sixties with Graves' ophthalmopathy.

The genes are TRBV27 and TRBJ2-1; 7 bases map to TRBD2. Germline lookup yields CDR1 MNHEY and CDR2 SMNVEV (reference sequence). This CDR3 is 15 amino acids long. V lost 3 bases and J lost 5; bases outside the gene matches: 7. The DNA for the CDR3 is TGTGCCAGCAGTTTCCGCGGGGGTGCCCACAATGAGCAGTTCTTC. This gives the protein CASSFRGGAHNEQFF.

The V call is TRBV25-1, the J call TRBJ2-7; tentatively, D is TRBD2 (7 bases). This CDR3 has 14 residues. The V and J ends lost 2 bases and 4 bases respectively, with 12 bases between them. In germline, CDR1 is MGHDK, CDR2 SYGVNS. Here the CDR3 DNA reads TGTGCCAGCAGTGAAGGGGGGGGCCGATACGAGCAGTACTTC. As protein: CASSEGGGRYEQYF.

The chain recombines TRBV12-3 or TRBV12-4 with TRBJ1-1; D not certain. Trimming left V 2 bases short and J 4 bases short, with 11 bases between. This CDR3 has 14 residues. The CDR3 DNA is TGTGCCAGCAGTTTACGGGGTCGCGGCACTGAAGCTTTCTTT. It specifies CASSLRGRGTEAFF.

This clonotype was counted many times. The chain's CDR3 is CASIYGRTNTEAFF. The CDR3 DNA follows: TGTGCCAGTATCTACGGGCGAACGAACACTGAAGCTTTCTTT. This chain connects TRBV19 to TRBJ1-1; the D is unclear. There are 14 residues in the CDR3. Between the trimmed V and J ends, which lost 7 bases and 1 base, there was a span of 13 bases. Germline CDR1 and CDR2: LNHDA and SQIVND (reference sequence). Using reference TRBV19 and TRBJ1-1 for the parts outside the CDR3, the full variable domain is DGGITQSPKYLFRKEGQNVTLSCEQNLNHDAMYWYRQDPGQGLRLIYYSQIVNDFQKGDIAEGYSVSREKKESFPLTVTSAQKNPTAFYLCASIYGRTNTEAFFGQGTRLTVV.

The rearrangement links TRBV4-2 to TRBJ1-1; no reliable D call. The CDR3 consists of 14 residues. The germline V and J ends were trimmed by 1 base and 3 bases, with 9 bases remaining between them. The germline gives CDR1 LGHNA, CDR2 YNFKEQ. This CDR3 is CASSQAGIDTEAFF. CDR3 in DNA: TGTGCCAGCAGCCAAGCTGGCATAGACACTGAAGCTTTCTTT.

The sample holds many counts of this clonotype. CDR3 amino acids: CASSLLQDSPLHF. The CDR3 DNA sequence: TGTGCCAGCAGCTTATTGCAGGATTCACCCCTCCACTTT. The chain employs TRBV7-9 and TRBJ1-6; D not resolved. V shed 2 bases and J shed 8 bases, with 7 bases lying between them. Germline loops: CDR1 SEHNR, CDR2 FQNEAQ (reference sequence). CDR3 length equals 13 residues.

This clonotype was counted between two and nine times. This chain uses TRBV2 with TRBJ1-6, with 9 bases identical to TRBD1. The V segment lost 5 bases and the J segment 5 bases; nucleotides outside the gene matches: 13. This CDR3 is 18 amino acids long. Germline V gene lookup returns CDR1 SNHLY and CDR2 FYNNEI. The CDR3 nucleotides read TGTGCCAGCAGTCCCAACACTGGGACAGGGAGACATAATTCACCCCTCCACTTT. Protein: CASSPNTGTGRHNSPLHF.

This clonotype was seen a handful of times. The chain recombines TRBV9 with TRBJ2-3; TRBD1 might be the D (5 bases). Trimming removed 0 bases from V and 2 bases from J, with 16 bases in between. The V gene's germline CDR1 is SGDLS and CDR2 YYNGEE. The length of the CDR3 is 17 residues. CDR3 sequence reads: CASSVGDSFTLTDTQYF. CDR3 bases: TGTGCCAGCAGCGTAGGTGACAGCTTCACCCTCACAGATACGCAGTATTTT.

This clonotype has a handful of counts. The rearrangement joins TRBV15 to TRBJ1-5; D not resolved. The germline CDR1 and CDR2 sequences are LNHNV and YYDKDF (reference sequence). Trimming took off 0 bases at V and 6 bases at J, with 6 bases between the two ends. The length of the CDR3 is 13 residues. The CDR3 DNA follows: TGTGCCACCAGCAGAGACGAGGGTCAGCCCCAGCATTTT. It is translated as CATSRDEGQPQHF.

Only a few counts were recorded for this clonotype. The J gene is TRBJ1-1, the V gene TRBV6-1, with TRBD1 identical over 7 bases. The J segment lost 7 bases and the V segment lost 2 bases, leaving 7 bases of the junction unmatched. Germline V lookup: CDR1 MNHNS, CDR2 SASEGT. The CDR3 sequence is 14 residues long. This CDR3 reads CASSESGGTDEAFF. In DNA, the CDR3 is TGTGCCAGCAGTGAAAGCGGAGGGACAGATGAAGCTTTCTTT.